This T cell receptor beta chain was retrieved from a study of cytomegalovirus exposure and HLA in healthy donors. Study background: The 90 to 150 validation repertoires used a platform that matched the one used for the roughly 650 first-cohort repertoires, as a later analysis reported.

As for this clone: What it binds is not known.

Points from the study as a whole: The CMV antigen specificity of a few CMV-associated chains was confirmed through in vitro analysis. Cytomegalovirus association was assigned to about 150 TCR beta chains. First-cohort TCR clusters tended to co-occur in the 130 or so validation repertoires, a later analysis found.

V lost 5 bases to trimming and J lost 2 bases; unmatched junction nucleotides: 7. The CDR3 is made up of 16 amino acids. Germline assignment: CDR1 SGHVS and CDR2 FQNEAQ. Method: immunoSEQ multiplex PCR; TCRdb's copy keeps in-frame clones and lacks some. The sample carries about 56,000 clones, around nine tenths recorded once. The sequencing input was PBMCs. This TCR came from a man aged 18 to 30 in good health and CMV-seronegative. The chain links TRBV7-8 to TRBJ2-3, with 10 bases matching TRBD2. This CDR3 reads CASSPELAGYTDTQYF. The CDR3, as DNA: TGTGCCAGCAGCCCCGAACTAGCGGGGTACACAGATACGCAGTATTTT.